These 26 T cell receptor beta chains were all obtained from the same sample, sequenced in a study of blood T cell repertoires in COVID-19. Sequencing was performed with immunoSEQ multiplex PCR; in TCRdb, only in-frame clones are kept and a portion is missing. The table shows roughly 250,000 clones, with 65% to 85% occurring only once. Sequenced material: peripheral blood. The receptors come from a person aged 70 to 79 with COVID-19, enrolled during active disease.

Here the CDR3 DNA reads TGCGCCAGCAGCCAAGAAGAGGCTAGTTTCTACAATGAGCAGTTCTTC. It codes for CASSQEEASFYNEQFF. This chain links TRBV4-1 with TRBJ2-1; no clear D. Germline lookup yields CDR1 MGHRA and CDR2 YSYEKL. This CDR3 has 16 amino acids. Deletions cut 0 bases from V and 3 bases from J, with 12 bases between.

This clone was seen only once. V and J are TRBV3-1 (or the pseudogene TRBV3-2) and TRBJ1-2; unclear D gene. Trimming took off 0 bases at V and 8 bases at J, with 10 bases between the two ends. Germline-derived CDR1 and CDR2 are LGHDT and YNNKEL (reference sequence). The CDR3 spans 13 residues. CDR3 coding DNA: TGTGCCAGCAGCCAAGACGGATGGCGGGGCTACACCTTC. Protein product: CASSQDGWRGYTF.

V usage is TRBV2 and J usage is TRBJ2-3; 7 positions agree with TRBD1. Trimming took 4 bases from V and 3 from J; bases not matched to a gene: 10. Per the germline V gene, CDR1 is SNHLY and CDR2 is FYNNEI. CDR3 length: 16 amino acids. The CDR3 DNA reads TGTGCCAGCAGTGCTCTCCGACAGGGAAGGACAGATACGCAGTATTTT. Translating gives CASSALRQGRTDTQYF.

V gene TRBV7-3 combines with J gene TRBJ2-1; 7 bases agree with TRBD2. V trimming: 5 bases; J trimming: 9 bases; junction bases outside the gene matches: 13. The germline V gene has CDR1 SGHTA and CDR2 FQGTGA. The CDR3 contains 15 residues. The CDR3 DNA reads as TGTGCCAGCAGCAAAAACGGGGGAGGGTTAGGTGAGCAGTTCTTC. This encodes CASSKNGGGLGEQFF.

The chain joins TRBV24-1 to TRBJ2-1; TRBD2 might be the D (5 bases). Trimming took 4 bases from V and 10 from J, leaving 10 bases between them. The CDR3 is 12 residues long. From germline, CDR1 is KGHDR and CDR2 SFDVKD. The CDR3 nucleotides are TGTGCCACCAGTGACCCCCCGGGAGAGCAGTTCTTC. Amino acid sequence: CATSDPPGEQFF.

CDR3: CATSRDLAVLNEQFF. The DNA for the CDR3 is TGTGCCACCAGCAGAGATCTGGCAGTTCTCAATGAGCAGTTCTTC. The chain joins TRBV15 to TRBJ2-1; D remains unclear. Deletions cut 0 bases from V and 6 bases from J, with 12 bases between. The CDR3 has 15 amino acids. Per the germline V gene, CDR1 is LNHNV and CDR2 is YYDKDF (reference sequence).

The J gene is TRBJ1-5, the V gene TRBV15; D is unclear. Trimming removed 0 bases from V and 3 bases from J, with 9 bases in between. Germline assignment: CDR1 LNHNV and CDR2 YYDKDF (reference sequence). The CDR3 runs to 15 residues. CDR3 bases: TGTGCCACCAGCAGAGATCGACACTTCAATCAGCCCCAGCATTTT. It translates to CATSRDRHFNQPQHF.

The chain uses TRBV5-1 and TRBJ2-3; 8 bases map to TRBD2. V trimming: 4 bases; J trimming: 4 bases; junction bases outside the gene matches: 8. The germline V gene has CDR1 SGHRS and CDR2 YFSETQ. There are 15 residues in the CDR3. The CDR3 protein is CASSRTSGRSDTQYF. The CDR3 bases are TGCGCCAGCAGCCGTACTAGCGGTCGTTCAGATACGCAGTATTTT.

V gene TRBV24-1 combines with J gene TRBJ2-1; a possible D gene is TRBD2 (6 bases). This CDR3 contains 15 residues. Germline CDR1 and CDR2: KGHDR and SFDVKD. Deletions cut 5 bases from V and 8 bases from J, with 18 bases between. Here the CDR3 reads CATSVTGVLGDEQFF. In nucleotides, the CDR3 is TGTGCCACCAGTGTGACGGGAGTATTGGGGGATGAGCAGTTCTTC.

The chain combines TRBV7-9 with TRBJ1-5; D is unclear. This CDR3 is built from 14 residues. Germline lookup yields CDR1 SEHNR and CDR2 FQNEAQ (reference sequence). V gave up 3 bases and J gave up 4 bases, with 10 bases separating them. CDR3: CASSFGRNNQPQHF. CDR3 in DNA: TGTGCCAGCAGCTTTGGCAGGAATAATCAGCCCCAGCATTTT.

The genes are TRBV4-3 and TRBJ1-2; TRBD1 is a possible D gene (6 bases). V was clipped by 4 bases and J by 7 bases, with 16 bases between them. Germline CDR1 LGHNA, CDR2 YSLEER. There are 14 residues in the CDR3. The CDR3 nucleotides are TGCGCCAGCAGCCGTACGAACACAGGGTCTGGCTACACCTTC. This gives the protein CASSRTNTGSGYTF.

This clone was counted between two and nine times. V and J are TRBV7-2 and TRBJ2-3, with D uncertain. Trimming shortened V by 5 bases and J by 4 bases, and 19 bases separated the two germline ends. Germline CDR1 SGHTA, CDR2 FQGNSA. This CDR3 comprises 16 residues. For the CDR3, the DNA is TGTGCCAGCAGCGCCAGGCCAAGATCGGTCGCAGATACGCAGTATTTT. Its translation is CASSARPRSVADTQYF.

The rearrangement joins TRBV7-8 to TRBJ2-1; 15 bases line up with TRBD2. The germline V gene encodes CDR1 SGHVS and CDR2 FQNEAQ. J lost 3 bases, V lost 5 bases, and 8 bases had no gene match. There are 18 residues in the CDR3. CDR3 coding DNA: TGTGCCAGCAGCGATCCGGGACTAGCGGGAGGCTTCTACAATGAGCAGTTCTTC. Its protein product is CASSDPGLAGGFYNEQFF. The full variable domain, rest sourced from reference TRBV7-8 and TRBJ2-1, is GAGVSQSPRYKVAKRGQDVALRCDPISGHVSLFWYQQALGQGPEFLTYFQNEAQLDKSGLPSDRFFAERPEGSVSTLKIQRTQQEDSAVYLCASSDPGLAGGFYNEQFFGPGTRLTVL.

The CDR3 DNA is TGTGCCAGCAGGATGCTTAGCGGGGAATACAATGAGCAGTTCTTC. It codes for CASRMLSGEYNEQFF. This rearrangement joins TRBV6-5 to TRBJ2-1; TRBD2 matches at 8 bases. Germline V CDR1 and CDR2: MNHEY, SVGAGI. The length of the CDR3 is 15 residues. J was trimmed by 4 bases and V by 6 bases; bases with no gene match: 8.

The V gene is TRBV6-4, the J gene TRBJ2-7; TRBD1 is a possible D gene (6 bases). Trimming took off 4 bases at V and 7 bases at J, with 14 bases between the two ends. Looked up from germline, CDR1 is MRHNA and CDR2 is SNTAGT. The CDR3 spans 13 residues. For the CDR3, the DNA is TGTGCCAGCAGTGTGGGGGCAGGAATGGAGCAGTACTTC. This codes for CASSVGAGMEQYF.

The chain combines TRBV29-1 with TRBJ2-1; D remains ambiguous. The length of the CDR3 is 12 residues. Trimming took off 5 bases at V and 10 bases at J, with 15 bases between the two ends. Germline-derived CDR1 and CDR2 are SQVTM and ANQGSEA. The CDR3 spells CSVSQIASEQFF. In DNA form, the CDR3 reads TGCAGCGTTTCACAGATTGCGAGCGAGCAGTTCTTC.

The chain has TRBV7-2 and TRBJ1-5; 8 nucleotides match TRBD1. The V gene end was trimmed by 0 bases and the J gene end by 7 bases; junction bases not matched to a gene: 5. Germline CDR1 SGHTA, CDR2 FQGNSA. The CDR3 totals 15 residues. The CDR3 loop is CASSLATGAEQPQHF. The CDR3 DNA reads as TGTGCCAGCAGCTTAGCGACAGGGGCTGAACAGCCCCAGCATTTT.

The chain combines TRBV24-1 with TRBJ1-2; D is possibly TRBD1 (6 bases). Between the trimmed V and J ends, which lost 6 bases and 2 bases, there was a span of 9 bases. The CDR3 spans 13 residues. Germline CDR1 KGHDR, CDR2 SFDVKD. Here the CDR3 DNA reads TGTGCCACCAGTCAGGGGAGAAACTATGGCTACACCTTC. It yields the protein CATSQGRNYGYTF.

The chain has TRBV19 and TRBJ1-5; 8 nucleotides match TRBD1. CDR3 size: 15 residues. The V gene's germline CDR1 is LNHDA and CDR2 SQIVND (reference sequence). J was trimmed by 1 base and V by 6 bases; bases with no gene match: 5. CDR3 residues: CASSGQGLSNQPQHF. For the CDR3, the DNA is TGTGCCAGTAGCGGACAGGGTTTAAGCAATCAGCCCCAGCATTTT.

This clone occurred once. The CDR3 here is CASSDSRSGYTF. The DNA of the CDR3 is TGTGCCAGCTCGGACTCTCGGAGTGGCTACACCTTC. The chain uses TRBV18 and TRBJ1-2; no reliable D call. The CDR3 runs to 12 residues. Trimming left V 6 bases short and J 7 bases short, with 12 bases between. Germline V gene sequence: CDR1 KGHSH, CDR2 LQKENI.

This clone occurred a few times. The V and J genes are TRBV5-1 and TRBJ2-7, with 7 bases identical to TRBD1. The germline V gene has CDR1 SGHRS and CDR2 YFSETQ. V lost 4 bases and J lost 5; bases outside the gene matches: 12. The CDR3 loop spans 15 amino acids. In DNA, the CDR3 is TGCGCCAGCAGCCCCTGGAAGCAGGGGGTCCACGAGCAGTACTTC. This translates into CASSPWKQGVHEQYF.

This clone was recorded once. This rearrangement joins TRBV1 to TRBJ2-7; whether TRBD2, the table's D call, matches the DNA was not checked. TRBV1 is noted as a pseudogene. This CDR3 spans 13 amino acids. The CDR3 sequence is CTSSLLANYEQYF. CDR3 coding DNA: TGCACCAGCAGCCTACTAGCGAACTACGAGCAGTACTTC.

This chain connects TRBV5-6 to TRBJ2-1; weak D call: TRBD1 (6 bases). Germline V lookup: CDR1 SGHDT, CDR2 YYEEEE. The CDR3 has 15 amino acids. The V end lost 2 bases, the J end lost 6 bases, and 15 bases lay between the germline ends. For the CDR3, the DNA is TGTGCCAGCAGCTTCGGGACATCAAGTGTCAATGAGCAGTTCTTC. Residues: CASSFGTSSVNEQFF.

This rearrangement joins TRBV18 to TRBJ1-4; D remains unclear. Trimming took off 2 bases at V and 4 bases at J, with 11 bases between the two ends. The CDR3 has 15 residues. The germline V gene has CDR1 KGHSH and CDR2 LQKENI. In DNA form, the CDR3 reads TGTGCCAGCTCACCATCTAAACTCGGTAATGAAAAACTGTTTTTT. Amino acids: CASSPSKLGNEKLFF.

J is TRBJ2-5 and V is TRBV27, with a possible D match to TRBD2 (5 bases). This CDR3 is built from 13 residues. V dropped 4 bases and J dropped 5 bases, with 11 bases sitting between them. Per the germline V gene, CDR1 is MNHEY and CDR2 is SMNVEV (reference sequence). CDR3 in amino acids: CASSYSREETQYF. CDR3 nucleotide sequence: TGTGCCAGCAGTTACTCTAGGGAGGAGACCCAGTACTTC.

Details on this clone: Different DNA sequences within this sample yield the same CDR3. V gene TRBV9 combines with J gene TRBJ2-7, with 9 bases aligning to TRBD1. V trimming: 3 bases; J trimming: 0 bases; junction bases outside the gene matches: 1. The CDR3 consists of 14 residues. Germline CDR1 SGDLS, CDR2 YYNGEE. CDR3 region: CASSATGGSYEQYF. The DNA of the CDR3 is TGTGCCAGCAGCGCGACAGGGGGCTCCTACGAGCAGTACTTC.